The 25 T cell receptor beta chains presented below share a single source sample, sequenced in a study of T cell responses to AZD1222 COVID-19 vaccine. Sequenced by immunoSEQ multiplex PCR; TCRdb stores in-frame clones only, minus some. The sample has 110,000 to 150,000 clones, about 93% seen once. Source: peripheral blood, taken on day 0 of AZD1222 vaccination. These receptors originate from an adult in good health.

The chain joins TRBV29-1 to TRBJ1-2; 9 positions match TRBD1. The CDR3 spans 16 residues. J lost 8 bases, V lost 3 bases, and 16 bases had no gene match. CDR1 is SQVTM and CDR2 is ANQGSEA in the germline V gene. The CDR3 loop is CSVDGGTGPKGDGYTF. DNA for the CDR3: TGCAGCGTTGATGGCGGGACAGGGCCCAAAGGCGACGGCTACACCTTC.

The rearrangement joins TRBV24-1 to TRBJ2-2; D assignment may be TRBD1 or TRBD2 (5 bases each). This CDR3 has 15 amino acids. The germline V gene has CDR1 KGHDR and CDR2 SFDVKD. Trimming took off 3 bases at V and 2 bases at J, with 9 bases between the two ends. The DNA for the CDR3 is TGTGCCACCAGTGATCCGGGACCAAACACCGGGGAGCTGTTTTTT. This gives the protein CATSDPGPNTGELFF.

This clone is a singleton in its sample. The chain has TRBV28 and TRBJ2-1; D call uncertain. Germline-derived CDR1 and CDR2 are MDHEN and SYDVKM. V gave up 3 bases and J gave up 5 bases, with 8 bases separating them. The CDR3 spans 13 residues. CDR3 region: CASSFFPDNEQFF. CDR3 coding DNA: TGTGCCAGCAGTTTTTTCCCGGACAATGAGCAGTTCTTC.

The chain uses TRBV30 and TRBJ2-1; TRBD2 matches at 15 bases. V dropped 2 bases and J dropped 3; count of bases not matched to a gene: 5. This CDR3 spans 17 amino acids. Germline-derived CDR1 and CDR2 are GTSNPN and SVGIG (reference sequence). The CDR3 reads CAWSPGLAGGFYNEQFF. The CDR3, as DNA: TGTGCCTGGAGTCCGGGACTAGCGGGAGGCTTCTACAATGAGCAGTTCTTC. Complete variable domain (other parts from reference TRBV30 and TRBJ2-1): SQTIHQWPATLVQPVGSPLSLECTVEGTSNPNLYWYRQAAGRGLQLLFYSVGIGQISSEVPQNLSASRPQDRQFILSSKKLLLSDSGFYLCAWSPGLAGGFYNEQFFGPGTRLTVL.

J is TRBJ2-4 and V is TRBV15; unclear D gene. Trimming removed 1 base at V and 0 bases at J, with 10 bases between. This CDR3 spans 16 amino acids. Germline-derived CDR1 and CDR2 are LNHNV and YYDKDF (reference sequence). CDR3 sequence reads: CATSRGYRLAKNIQYF. Here the CDR3 DNA reads TGTGCCACCAGCAGAGGGTATAGACTAGCCAAAAACATTCAGTACTTC.

This chain links TRBV7-9 with TRBJ1-2, with TRBD1 matching 7 bases. The J segment lost 0 bases and the V segment lost 1 base, leaving 5 bases of the junction unmatched. This CDR3 contains 16 residues. The V gene's germline CDR1 is SEHNR and CDR2 FQNEAQ (reference sequence). In DNA form, the CDR3 reads TGTGCCAGCAGCTTAGACAGGGGCACTTCTAACTATGGCTACACCTTC. Encoded protein: CASSLDRGTSNYGYTF.

The chain is built from TRBV5-6 and TRBJ1-2, with 7 bases identical to TRBD1. The CDR3 consists of 12 residues. The germline gives CDR1 SGHDT, CDR2 YYEEEE. Unmatched junction bases numbered 4, after V lost 3 bases and J lost 8 bases. Here the CDR3 reads CASSYRGEGYTF. The CDR3 DNA sequence: TGTGCCAGCAGCTACAGGGGAGAAGGCTACACCTTC.

The J gene is TRBJ2-7, the V gene TRBV19, with TRBD2 identical over 8 bases. CDR3 length equals 14 residues. Germline V CDR1 and CDR2: LNHDA, SQIVND (reference sequence). V dropped 6 bases and J dropped 6; count of bases not matched to a gene: 10. This CDR3 reads CASSAGTSGGEQYF. The CDR3 DNA is TGTGCCAGTAGCGCCGGTACTAGCGGCGGCGAGCAGTACTTC.

The CDR3 region is CASSEGGGQVNNEQFF. CDR3 DNA: TGTGCCAGCAGTGAGGGGGGGGGACAGGTAAACAATGAGCAGTTCTTC. J is TRBJ2-1 and V is TRBV6-1, with a tentative D call TRBD1 (8 bases). The germline V gene has CDR1 MNHNS and CDR2 SASEGT. V was shortened by 3 bases and J by 5 bases, with 17 bases between the two germline ends. The CDR3 totals 16 residues.

The chain joins TRBV11-2 to TRBJ2-5; no firm D call. Germline CDR1 reads SGHAT; CDR2 reads FQNNGV. There are 12 residues in the CDR3. V was clipped by 2 bases and J by 5 bases, with 6 bases between them. This chain's CDR3 is CASSLQEETQYF. DNA of the CDR3: TGTGCCAGCAGCTTACAGGAGGAGACCCAGTACTTC. The entire variable domain, with the rest obtained from reference TRBV11-2 and TRBJ2-5, is as follows: EAGVAQSPRYKIIEKRQSVAFWCNPISGHATLYWYQQILGQGPKLLIQFQNNGVVDDSQLPKDRFSAERLKGVDSTLKIQPAKLEDSAVYLCASSLQEETQYFGPGTRLLVL.

The chain carries TRBV25-1 and TRBJ1-6; D unresolved. The CDR3 is made up of 12 amino acids. V lost 5 bases and J 8 bases, leaving 7 bases between the germline ends. Germline values: CDR1 MGHDK, CDR2 SYGVNS. The CDR3 region has the DNA TGTGCCAGCAGTTCTATGGATTCACCCCTCCACTTT. This encodes CASSSMDSPLHF.

As concerns this clone: Relative to the germline gene, one junction end is altered; a read error may explain this. V usage is TRBV6-1 and J usage is TRBJ1-2; 8 bases line up with TRBD1. Germline CDR1 reads MNHNS; CDR2 reads SASEGT. The CDR3 is made up of 15 amino acids. The CDR3, as DNA: TGTGCCAGCAGCGAAGGGGGGACAGGCTACTATGGCTACACCTTC. It specifies CASSEGGTGYYGYTF.

The rearrangement joins TRBV2 to TRBJ2-1; 8 nucleotides align to TRBD2. This CDR3 contains 17 residues. With V trimmed by 6 bases and J by 2 bases, 12 bases remained unmatched. CDR1 SNHLY and CDR2 FYNNEI come from the germline V gene. The CDR3 bases are TGTGCCAGCAGCCCTAAGCGGGAGCGTATTGCCTACAATGAGCAGTTCTTC. Protein sequence: CASSPKRERIAYNEQFF.

The genes are TRBV27 and TRBJ2-7; 7 nucleotides agree with TRBD1. The CDR3 covers 14 residues. Germline lookup yields CDR1 MNHEY and CDR2 SMNVEV (reference sequence). Germline trimming cut 3 bases from V and 2 bases from J; bases unmatched to any gene: 4. The CDR3 region has the DNA TGTGCCAGCAGTTTCGACAGGGAGCCCTACGAGCAGTACTTC. It translates to CASSFDREPYEQYF.

The gene calls are TRBV9 and TRBJ2-1; D not resolved. Between the trimmed V and J ends, which lost 0 bases and 7 bases, there was a span of 8 bases. Per germline, CDR1 SGDLS and CDR2 YYNGEE. CDR3 length: 13 amino acids. In DNA, the CDR3 is TGTGCCAGCAGCGTAGGTCCGGTAAATGAGCAGTTCTTC. Its translation is CASSVGPVNEQFF.

The gene calls are TRBV19 and TRBJ2-7; 9 nucleotides match TRBD1. CDR1 and CDR2 from the germline V gene are LNHDA and SQIVND (reference sequence). The CDR3 length is 12 residues. The V gene end was trimmed by 8 bases and the J gene end by 5 bases; junction bases not matched to a gene: 4. The CDR3 nucleotides read TGTGCCAGTCGGGACAGGGTGAACGAGCAGTACTTC. Its translation: CASRDRVNEQYF.

This clone appeared a single time. V and J are TRBV7-2 and TRBJ2-6; D possibly uses TRBD1 or TRBD2 (5 bases each). The CDR3 has 17 residues. Germline V lookup: CDR1 SGHTA, CDR2 FQGNSA. Trimming shortened V by 3 bases and J by 4 bases, and 16 bases separated the two germline ends. CDR3: CASSFPGRILGANVLTF. DNA for the CDR3: TGTGCCAGCAGCTTTCCGGGACGAATTTTGGGGGCCAACGTCCTGACTTTC.

CDR3 amino acids: CASSHQREGQYEQYF. The CDR3 region has the DNA TGCGCCAGCAGCCACCAGCGGGAGGGCCAATACGAGCAGTACTTC. The rearrangement links TRBV4-1 to TRBJ2-7; the match to TRBD2 covers 10 bases. The germline V gene has CDR1 MGHRA and CDR2 YSYEKL. The trim removed 3 bases at V and 4 bases at J, leaving 6 bases unmatched. There are 15 residues in the CDR3.

The gene calls are TRBV9 and TRBJ1-2; D is possibly TRBD1 (5 bases). Trimming pared 4 bases from V and 4 bases from J, leaving 17 bases between. CDR1 and CDR2 from the germline V gene are SGDLS and YYNGEE. This CDR3 comprises 15 residues. The CDR3 nucleotides are TGTGCCAGCAGCTCGGGGAGGGGAAGAGGCTATGGCTACACCTTC. Protein: CASSSGRGRGYGYTF.

CDR3 sequence (DNA): TGCAGCGTTGATCTTACAGGGGAGGTTGGCTACACCTTC. This codes for CSVDLTGEVGYTF. The rearrangement uses TRBV29-1 and TRBJ1-2; 7 bases match TRBD1. The CDR3 runs 13 residues. V shed 3 bases, J shed 7 bases, and the junction held 8 bases outside the gene matches. Per germline, CDR1 SQVTM and CDR2 ANQGSEA.

The gene calls are TRBV18 and TRBJ2-2; maybe TRBD1 (5 bases). Germline loops: CDR1 KGHSH, CDR2 LQKENI. Trimming removed 0 bases at V and 4 bases at J, with 6 bases between. The CDR3 is made up of 14 amino acids. This CDR3 is CASSPPRGTGELFF. The CDR3 nucleotides read TGTGCCAGCTCACCACCAAGGGGCACCGGGGAGCTGTTTTTT.

Only a few counts were recorded for this clone. The chain couples TRBV29-1 to TRBJ2-7, with D perhaps matching TRBD1 or TRBD2 (5 bases each). Germline loops: CDR1 SQVTM, CDR2 ANQGSEA. The CDR3 spans 13 residues. Trimming took off 3 bases at V and 0 bases at J, with 9 bases between the two ends. CDR3 DNA sequence: TGCAGCGTTGAGGCAGGGAGCTCCTACGAGCAGTACTTC. Protein sequence: CSVEAGSSYEQYF.

A single count supports this clone. V usage is TRBV2 and J usage is TRBJ1-4; a weak D match, TRBD1 (6 bases). The germline V gene has CDR1 SNHLY and CDR2 FYNNEI. The CDR3 covers 14 residues. V was cut by 8 bases and J by 8 bases, with 18 bases left in between. The CDR3 DNA reads TGTGCCAGCCGGACAGCGGGTGGGTCAGAAAAACTGTTTTTT. Residues: CASRTAGGSEKLFF.

V is TRBV2 and J is TRBJ1-2; tentative D call: TRBD1 (5 bases). Germline V gives CDR1 SNHLY, CDR2 FYNNEI. The CDR3 has 17 residues. V lost 0 bases and J 4 bases, leaving 18 bases between the germline ends. This chain's CDR3 is CASSEALLEGVSYGYTF. The CDR3 DNA follows: TGTGCCAGCAGTGAAGCGCTTCTGGAAGGGGTATCCTATGGCTACACCTTC.

The count of this clone is one. The rearrangement links TRBV4-2 to TRBJ2-1, with D perhaps being TRBD1 or TRBD2 (5 bases each). The V and J ends lost 1 base and 4 bases respectively, with 14 bases between them. The CDR3 is made up of 16 amino acids. Germline V gene sequence: CDR1 LGHNA, CDR2 YNFKEQ. CDR3 DNA sequence: TGTGCCAGCAGCCAAGGTCGGGACCCGCCGTACAATGAGCAGTTCTTC. The encoded protein is CASSQGRDPPYNEQFF.